This T cell receptor beta chain was sequenced during a study of beta chain features in type 1 diabetes. Study-level results: Patients' naive, central memory and Treg TCRB repertoires seemed closer to one another than those of healthy donors. Junctions at VDJ sites from type 1 diabetes patients had fewer insertions and more deletions. TCRB CDR3s from Type 1 diabetes patients were moderately but significantly shorter in all four CD4+ subsets.

Cells sorted by CD45RO/CCR7/CD25/CD127/CD95/CD27 comprised CD4+ naive, central memory, regulatory and stem cell-like memory cells. The authors reverse transcribed all of the isolated RNA, so sequencing captured expressed TCRB transcripts. Sequencing was performed with immunoSEQ multiplex PCR; in TCRdb, only in-frame clones are kept and a portion is missing. The data show under 200,000 clones, 6.5% to 10% seen once. The germline V and J ends were trimmed by 1 base and 4 bases, with 7 bases remaining between them. Germline-derived CDR1 and CDR2 are MGHRA and YSYEKL. The CDR3 sequence is 13 residues long. This clone was detected only a few times. Its antigen is not known.

This TCR was sampled from a woman younger than 30 with type 1 diabetes. This chain links TRBV4-1 with TRBJ1-2, with D hard to call. Sequencing was done on a sample of central memory CD4+ T cells from blood. CDR3 DNA: TGCGCCAGCAGCCAAGGGCCCAGCTATGGCTACACCTTC. It encodes CASSQGPSYGYTF.